Listed here are 22 T cell receptor beta chains from one sample, sequenced in a study of blood T cells in healthy people across ages. Through a sample-barcoded 5' primer and a J-beta primer mix, a second PCR was run for roughly 7 to 11 cycles. TCRdb used MiXCR to reprocess the 5' RACE reads, holding one entry per CDR3 protein. The sample consists of roughly 800,000 distinct CDR3 sequences, 40% to 65% of them appearing once. What was sequenced was blood. Receptors originate from a man at least 80 years old in good health.

This clonotype was detected once. This rearrangement joins TRBV6-2 or TRBV6-3 to TRBJ1-5, with a tentative D call TRBD1 (6 bases). Germline CDR1 and CDR2: MNHEY and SVGEGT. Trimming took 5 bases from V and 2 from J, leaving 19 bases between them. The CDR3 is made up of 17 amino acids. CDR3: CASSPPGARRGNQPQHF. The CDR3 nucleotides read TGTGCCAGCAGTCCCCCGGGGGCGCGCCGCGGCAATCAGCCCCAGCATTTT.

This clonotype occurred a few times. J is TRBJ2-7 and V is TRBV9, with D possibly matching TRBD2 (7 bases). This CDR3 spans 15 amino acids. V was shortened by 6 bases and J by 2 bases, with 18 bases between the two germline ends. Germline V gene lookup returns CDR1 SGDLS and CDR2 YYNGEE. The CDR3 is CASNYGGQSAYEQYF. The CDR3, as DNA: TGTGCCAGCAACTACGGGGGGCAGTCCGCCTACGAGCAGTACTTC.

V usage is TRBV5-1 and J usage is TRBJ2-5; 9 bases map to TRBD1. CDR1 SGHRS and CDR2 YFSETQ come from the germline V gene. The V segment lost 0 bases and the J segment 6 bases; nucleotides outside the gene matches: 12. The CDR3 has 17 residues. CDR3: CASSLDTTGGRLQTQYF. The DNA of the CDR3 is TGCGCCAGCAGCTTGGATACAACAGGGGGCAGATTGCAGACCCAGTACTTC.

The rearrangement uses TRBV5-1 and TRBJ2-1; 10 nucleotides match TRBD2. Unmatched junction bases numbered 11, after V lost 0 bases and J lost 8 bases. The CDR3 is 17 residues long. Germline CDR1 and CDR2: SGHRS and YFSETQ. CDR3 residues: CASSLGTRASGRDEQFF. CDR3 coding DNA: TGCGCCAGCAGCTTGGGTACCAGGGCTAGCGGGAGAGATGAGCAGTTCTTC.

This clonotype has just a few counts. The chain couples TRBV20-1 to TRBJ2-7, with D perhaps TRBD1 or TRBD2 (5 bases each). CDR3 size: 14 residues. Germline V lookup: CDR1 DFQATT, CDR2 SNEGSKA (reference sequence). Trimming cost V 3 bases and J 6 bases, with 18 bases left between them. CDR3: CSARGDVTLREQYF. CDR3 sequence (DNA): TGCAGTGCTAGGGGGGACGTGACTTTACGCGAGCAGTACTTC.

The chain couples TRBV20-1 to TRBJ2-2, with 7 bases matching TRBD1. Germline V gives CDR1 DFQATT, CDR2 SNEGSKA (reference sequence). The V gene end was trimmed by 1 base and the J gene end by 0 bases; junction bases not matched to a gene: 8. The CDR3 is 17 amino acids. CDR3 sequence (DNA): TGCAGTGCTAGAGGACCCAGACAGGGACCGAACACCGGGGAGCTGTTTTTT. The encoded protein is CSARGPRQGPNTGELFF.

V usage is TRBV9 and J usage is TRBJ2-5; 9 positions match TRBD1. The CDR3 length is 19 residues. With V trimmed by 0 bases and J by 4 bases, 16 bases remained unmatched. Germline CDR1 and CDR2: SGDLS and YYNGEE. In DNA form, the CDR3 reads TGTGCCAGCAGCGTAGGCCCAGGACAGGGGCTGACCTATGGAGAGACCCAGTACTTC. It codes for CASSVGPGQGLTYGETQYF.

The chain employs TRBV9 and TRBJ2-3; the match to TRBD1 covers 7 bases. The germline V gene encodes CDR1 SGDLS and CDR2 YYNGEE. CDR3 length: 15 amino acids. Unmatched junction bases numbered 8, after V lost 3 bases and J lost 4 bases. The CDR3 reads CASSGRTGDADTQYF. For the CDR3, the DNA is TGTGCCAGCAGCGGACGGACAGGCGACGCAGATACGCAGTATTTT.

The gene calls are TRBV5-1 and TRBJ1-4, with 7 nucleotides matching TRBD1. Germline V gives CDR1 SGHRS, CDR2 YFSETQ. This CDR3 is 15 amino acids long. J lost 6 bases, V lost 0 bases, and 5 bases had no gene match. CDR3 sequence (DNA): TGCGCCAGCAGCTTGGTTGGACAGGCTCATGAAAAACTGTTTTTT. Amino acids: CASSLVGQAHEKLFF.

This rearrangement joins TRBV28 to TRBJ2-2, with D possibly being TRBD1 (5 bases). V dropped 6 bases and J dropped 4 bases, with 18 bases sitting between them. The CDR3 covers 16 residues. Germline V lookup: CDR1 MDHEN, CDR2 SYDVKM. The CDR3 DNA reads TGTGCCAGCAGCCGAGCCCTGACAGCTACCACCGGGGAGCTGTTTTTT. Its translation is CASSRALTATTGELFF.

This chain joins TRBV20-1 and TRBJ2-1, with 7 bases that match TRBD2. Germline CDR1 is DFQATT and CDR2 is SNEGSKA (reference sequence). The CDR3 contains 14 residues. V lost 6 bases and J lost 13; bases outside the gene matches: 18. The CDR3 DNA reads as TGCAGTGCCGGGGCACATGAGGGGAGGGAGACCCAGTTCTTC. This gives the protein CSAGAHEGRETQFF.

Turning to this clonotype: Relative to the germline gene, one junction end is altered; a read error may explain this. The chain joins TRBV28 to TRBJ1-2; tentative D call: TRBD1 (6 bases). CDR1 is MDHEN, CDR2 SYDVKM, per germline. The CDR3 contains 11 residues. The DNA for the CDR3 is TGTGCCACCAATGGGGGCTATGTCTACACCTTC. Residues: CATNGGYVYTF.

On this clonotype itself: Possible read error: a much larger clone is one base away. V usage is TRBV13 and J usage is TRBJ1-2; 7 bases fit TRBD1. V lost 3 bases to trimming and J lost 0 bases; unmatched junction nucleotides: 4. Germline V gene lookup returns CDR1 PRHDT and CDR2 FYEKMQ (reference sequence). This CDR3 region has 15 residues. For the CDR3, the DNA is TGTGCCAGCAGCTTCAGGGGGATCACTAACTATGGCTACACCTTC. Protein sequence: CASSFRGITNYGYTF.

The genes are TRBV5-1 and TRBJ2-1; a possible D gene is TRBD1 (5 bases). Trimming left V 0 bases short and J 1 base short, with 8 bases between. The CDR3 runs to 15 residues. Germline assignment: CDR1 SGHRS and CDR2 YFSETQ. The CDR3 sequence is CASSLDRRSYNEQFF. The CDR3 DNA reads as TGCGCCAGCAGCTTGGACAGGAGATCCTACAATGAGCAGTTCTTC.

The chain employs TRBV4-2 and TRBJ2-5; D might be TRBD1 (5 bases). Trimming took off 0 bases at V and 13 bases at J, with 18 bases between the two ends. Germline V CDR1 and CDR2: LGHNA, YNFKEQ. This CDR3 has 14 amino acids. CDR3 sequence reads: CASSQEVGPSGWYF. The CDR3 nucleotides read TGTGCCAGCAGCCAAGAGGTGGGGCCCTCAGGATGGTACTTC.

The V call is TRBV11-2, the J call TRBJ2-7; 10 nucleotides match TRBD2. With 0 bases clipped from V and 3 bases from J, the junction kept 8 bases outside the gene matches. This CDR3 region has 17 residues. Germline V lookup: CDR1 SGHAT, CDR2 FQNNGV. The CDR3 coding sequence is TGTGCCAGCAGCTTAGAGCTAGCGGGAGTACGGGGCTACGAGCAGTACTTC. This translates into CASSLELAGVRGYEQYF.

This chain connects TRBV3-1 to TRBJ2-7; D is possibly TRBD2 (6 bases). With 1 base removed from V and 3 bases from J, the gap between germline ends came to 16 bases. The CDR3 sequence is 16 residues long. Per the germline V gene, CDR1 is LGHDT and CDR2 is YNNKEL (reference sequence). The chain's CDR3 is CASSQGRRGGGYEQYF. The CDR3 DNA follows: TGTGCCAGCAGCCAAGGGCGACGGGGAGGTGGCTACGAGCAGTACTTC.

The chain carries TRBV7-2 and TRBJ2-1; no clear D. From germline, CDR1 is SGHTA and CDR2 FQGNSA. V lost 3 bases, J lost 7 bases, and 7 bases lay in between. The CDR3 length is 12 residues. CDR3 protein: CASSFLQNEQFF. The CDR3 coding sequence is TGTGCCAGCAGCTTCCTCCAAAATGAGCAGTTCTTC.

This chain links TRBV20-1 with TRBJ2-1, with TRBD2 identical over 9 bases. The CDR3 runs to 17 residues. V lost 0 bases, J lost 4 bases, and 10 bases stayed unmatched. Germline CDR1 DFQATT, CDR2 SNEGSKA (reference sequence). CDR3 protein: CSARDVRAGGPYNEQFF. The DNA for the CDR3 is TGCAGTGCTAGAGATGTTAGGGCGGGAGGGCCGTACAATGAGCAGTTCTTC.

This clonotype was counted only a few times. The chain couples TRBV7-9 to TRBJ1-6; 7 bases align to TRBD1. Germline V gives CDR1 SEHNR, CDR2 FQNEAQ (reference sequence). V lost 7 bases, J lost 7 bases, and 13 bases stayed unmatched. This CDR3 has 16 residues. CDR3 DNA: TGTGCCAGCAATGGAAACAGGGGCCGTGCAAATTCACCCCTCCACTTT. Protein: CASNGNRGRANSPLHF. Full variable domain (missing parts from reference TRBV7-9 and TRBJ1-6): DTGVSQNPRHKITKRGQNVTFRCDPISEHNRLYWYRQTLGQGPEFLTYFQNEAQLEKSRLLSDRFSAERPKGSFSTLEIQRTEQGDSAMYLCASNGNRGRANSPLHFGNGTRLTVT.

The chain employs TRBV5-5 and TRBJ2-7; D is perhaps TRBD2 (6 bases). Germline V lookup: CDR1 SGHKS, CDR2 YYEKEE (reference sequence). V lost 1 base and J lost 3, with 17 bases in between. The CDR3 spans 16 residues. The CDR3 region is CASSLSASSDYYEQYF. In DNA form, the CDR3 reads TGTGCCAGCAGCTTGTCAGCTTCTAGCGACTACTACGAGCAGTACTTC.

The V call is TRBV4-1, the J call TRBJ2-5; perhaps TRBD1 as D (7 bases). TRBJ2-7 matches the DNA end more closely, so the J call is doubtful. Germline CDR1 reads MGHRA; CDR2 reads YSYEKL. The CDR3 totals 17 residues. CDR3 sequence (DNA): TGCGCCAGCAGCCTAACCGCGGGACAGCCATATCATTACGAGCAGTACTTC. It translates to CASSLTAGQPYHYEQYF.